This entry concerns a single TCR beta chain. Antigen: not known. The data originate from a study of CD4 T cells in relation to SARS-CoV-2 and coronaviruses. Study overall: After less than 11 days of antigen culture, PBMC TCR beta CDR3s were sequenced. Crossreactive spike epitopes shared across donors were mapped to their HLA restriction.

The unexposed donors gave CD4+ T cells in about 2010-2019, prior to COVID-19. After about 10 days of culture, CD4+ T cells were isolated. Study-wide findings and caveats: SARS-CoV-2-driven expansion was significantly weaker in crossreactive than monoreactive clones.

Sequenced by immunoSEQ multiplex PCR; TCRdb stores in-frame clones only, minus some. This sample has some 19,000 clones, with about three quarters found just once. This sequence was found in a human donor in good health. The specimen sequenced was CD4+ T cells from PBMCs, cultured in vitro.

CDR3 in DNA: TGTGCCACCTCGGACAGAAACTATGGCTACACCTTC. This gives the protein CATSDRNYGYTF. The rearrangement uses TRBV24-1 and TRBJ1-2; D perhaps matches TRBD1 (6 bases). V lost 9 bases to trimming and J lost 2 bases, with 9 bases between them. CDR1 is KGHDR, CDR2 SFDVKD, per germline. CDR3 size: 12 residues.